This T cell receptor beta chain was sequenced during a study of beta chain features in type 1 diabetes. Study-wide points: Significant though moderate, a shortening of TCRB CDR3s appeared in all four CD4+ subsets of Type 1 diabetes patients.

This clone occurred a few times. Its antigen remains unknown. Sequencing targeted expressed TCRB transcripts, as all isolated RNA had been reverse transcribed. Profiled with immunoSEQ multiplex PCR; TCRdb holds only in-frame clones, not every one. The sample comprises roughly 260,000 clones, roughly 22% of which are singletons, and 0.028% rests with the top ten. Central memory, naive, regulatory and stem cell-like memory CD4+ cells were sorted by CD45RO/CCR7/CD25/CD127/CD95/CD27. V was clipped by 3 bases and J by 0 bases; unmatched bases: 8. Germline CDR1 is MNHEY and CDR2 is SVGAGI. CDR3 length: 16 residues.

Sequenced: naive CD4+ T cells from blood. The clonotype was recovered from a woman aged 35 to 49 with type 1 diabetes. The genes are TRBV6-5 and TRBJ2-7; the match to TRBD1 covers 7 bases. The CDR3 bases are TGTGCCAGCAGTTATTCCGGGACAGCCGACTCCTACGAGCAGTACTTC. It encodes CASSYSGTADSYEQYF.